This T cell receptor (beta chain) originates from a study of T cell responses to AZD1222 COVID-19 vaccine. This clone has a single count. Its antigen is not identified. The CDR3 spans 13 residues. J lost 9 bases, V lost 6 bases, and 7 bases had no gene match. Whole-study findings and limits: Vaccination with two AZD1222 doses was followed by a rise in Spike-specific TCR breadth and depth. Nearly half of spike-specific TCRs reportedly go after variant regions that carry no mutations.

The data were produced by immunoSEQ multiplex PCR, yet TCRdb's version contains in-frame clones alone and is incomplete. The sample includes just under 80,000 clones, more than 85% seen only once; the top ten take approximately 4.5%. V gene TRBV12-3 or TRBV12-4 combines with J gene TRBJ2-1, with 8 nucleotides matching TRBD1. The source was peripheral blood, collected 28 days after the second AZD1222 dose. The sequence was collected from an adult who received the AZD1222 COVID-19 vaccine. DNA for the CDR3: TGTGCCAGCAGCCAGGGACAGGAGAGTGAGCAGTTCTTC. The encoded protein is CASSQGQESEQFF.